This T cell receptor beta chain was obtained from a study of T-cell memory formation after mild COVID-19. V dropped 2 bases and J dropped 0 bases, with 8 bases sitting between them. The CDR3 consists of 13 residues. CDR1 SQVTM and CDR2 ANQGSEA come from the germline V gene. In this sample, this clonotype turned up a few times. MiXCR, run by TCRdb on the 5' RACE reads, gives a single entry per CDR3 protein. The data show more than 150,000 distinct CDR3 sequences, about 18% seen once. V gene TRBV29-1 combines with J gene TRBJ2-7; D is ambiguous. Source material: PBMCs or a T cell subset sorted from them (not recorded which). The origin of this receptor is a man aged 18-30 years who had mild COVID-19 (a few samples of this study predate the infection). Cell type and time point are not known. This CDR3 reads CSVEHSFSYEQYF. CDR3 in DNA: TGCAGCGTTGAACATTCCTTCTCCTACGAGCAGTACTTC.